This T cell receptor beta chain was recorded in a study of beta chain features in type 1 diabetes. Sequencing targeted expressed TCRB transcripts, as all isolated RNA had been reverse transcribed. Clones were sequenced by immunoSEQ multiplex PCR, and TCRdb holds only the in-frame ones, with some missing. The data show about 150,000 clones, with about 13% seen just once and approximately 1.3% held by the top ten. Populations obtained by sorting all exceeded 95% purity. The study, taken as a whole, reports: Shorter TCRB CDR3s, moderately but significantly so, marked every one of the four CD4+ subsets in Type 1 diabetes patients.

The table lists this clone with a few counts. Its specificity is not known. Germline V gene sequence: CDR1 MDHEN, CDR2 SYDVKM. V lost 2 bases, J lost 2 bases, and 8 bases stayed unmatched. CDR3 length: 16 residues. Sequencing input: central memory CD4+ T cells from blood. This TCR came from a man aged 18-30 years with type 1 diabetes. This chain connects TRBV28 to TRBJ1-1, with 7 bases aligning to TRBD1. The chain's CDR3 is CASSLTLNRGNTEAFF. The DNA for the CDR3 is TGTGCCAGCAGTTTAACCTTGAACAGGGGCAACACTGAAGCTTTCTTT.